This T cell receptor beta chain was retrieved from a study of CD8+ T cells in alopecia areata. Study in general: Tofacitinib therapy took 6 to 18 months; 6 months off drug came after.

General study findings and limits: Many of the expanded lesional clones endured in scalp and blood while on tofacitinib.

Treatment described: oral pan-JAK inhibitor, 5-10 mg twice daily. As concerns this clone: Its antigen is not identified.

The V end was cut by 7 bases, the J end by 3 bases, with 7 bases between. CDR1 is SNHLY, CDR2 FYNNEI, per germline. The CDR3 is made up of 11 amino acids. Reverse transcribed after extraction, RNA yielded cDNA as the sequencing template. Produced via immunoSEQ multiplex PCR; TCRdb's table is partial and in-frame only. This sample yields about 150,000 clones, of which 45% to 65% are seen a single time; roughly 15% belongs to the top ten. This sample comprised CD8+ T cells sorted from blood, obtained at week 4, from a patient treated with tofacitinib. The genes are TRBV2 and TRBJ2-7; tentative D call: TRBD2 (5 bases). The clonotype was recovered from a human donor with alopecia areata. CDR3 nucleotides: TGTGCCAGCACTAGCAACTACGAGCAGTACTTC. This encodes CASTSNYEQYF.